A selection of T cell receptor beta chains follows, all from one sample in a study of blood T cell repertoires in COVID-19. Only in-frame clones appear in the TCRdb table, and some are missing; sequencing was by immunoSEQ multiplex PCR. This sample has more than 75,000 clones, with about nine tenths found just once. The sample comprised peripheral blood. These receptor sequences come from a middle-aged man with acute or convalescent COVID-19. The CDR3 runs from the conserved cysteine through the conserved F or W. D genes are given only for firm matches. The size field is filled for only some rows; it gives once, few, many or a size class.

V gene	clone size	J gene	D gene	CDR3 protein	CDR3 DNA
TRBV29-1	-	TRBJ2-3	-	CSVRGNGGWDTDTQYF	TGCAGCGTTCGGGGTAACGGGGGATGGGACACAGATACGCAGTATTTT
TRBV6-2/TRBV6-3	-	TRBJ2-1	-	CASSYGGTVYNEQFF	TGTGCCAGCAGTTACGGCGGGACAGTTTACAATGAGCAGTTCTTC
TRBV11-2	-	TRBJ2-2	-	CASSPTGIGELFF	TGTGCCAGCAGTCCCACGGGTATCGGGGAGCTGTTTTTT
TRBV28	-	TRBJ1-5	TRBD1	CASSSPQGVPQPQHF	TGTGCCAGCAGTTCACCCCAGGGGGTACCTCAGCCCCAGCATTTT
TRBV3-1/TRBV3-2	-	TRBJ1-5	-	CASSQGQQPQHF	TGTGCCAGCAGCCAAGGCCAGCAGCCCCAGCATTTT
TRBV5-5	-	TRBJ1-4	-	CASSLGAGDDEKLFF	TGTGCCAGCAGCTTGGGGGCGGGGGACGATGAAAAACTGTTTTTT
TRBV12-3/TRBV12-4	-	TRBJ1-2	-	CASSSTAIYGYTF	TGTGCCAGCAGTTCCACAGCCATCTATGGCTACACCTTC
TRBV30	-	TRBJ1-4	TRBD1	CACSGQSGEKLFF	TGTGCCTGTTCGGGACAGAGTGGGGAAAAACTGTTTTTT
TRBV6-5	-	TRBJ1-4	TRBD1	CASSYSTGGGEKLFF	TGTGCCAGCAGTTACTCTACAGGGGGCGGTGAAAAACTGTTTTTT
TRBV19	-	TRBJ1-5	-	CASSIGGNQPQHF	TGTGCCAGTAGTATCGGAGGCAATCAGCCCCAGCATTTT
TRBV7-6	-	TRBJ2-1	-	CASSLSATGTSNEQFF	TGTGCCAGCAGCTTATCGGCGACAGGCACGAGCAATGAGCAGTTCTTC
TRBV18	-	TRBJ1-1	TRBD1	CASSPSGQGARADTEAFF	TGTGCCAGCTCACCCTCGGGACAGGGGGCGCGGGCGGACACTGAAGCTTTCTTT
TRBV5-5	-	TRBJ1-2	-	CASSLGPHTTYGYTF	TGTGCCAGCAGCTTGGGCCCCCACACGACTTATGGCTACACCTTC
TRBV6-5	-	TRBJ1-2	-	CASSYTGYDYGYTF	TGTGCCAGCAGTTACACAGGGTACGACTATGGCTACACCTTC
TRBV6-2/TRBV6-3	once	TRBJ2-7	-	CASSLDRASYEQYF	TGTGCCAGCAGTCTAGACCGAGCCTCCTACGAGCAGTACTTC
TRBV6-5	once	TRBJ1-1	-	CASTPAGGETEAFF	TGTGCCAGCACCCCGGCGGGGGGAGAGACTGAAGCTTTCTTT